Presented here are 27 T cell receptor beta chains from one specimen sequenced in a study of blood T cell repertoires in COVID-19. Only in-frame clones appear in the TCRdb table, and some are missing; sequencing was by immunoSEQ multiplex PCR. The profile covers around 200,000 clones, with just over 85% appearing a single time and approximately 6.1% taken by the ten largest. The sequenced material came from peripheral blood. The receptor set was obtained from a man at least 80 years old with acute or convalescent COVID-19.

CDR3 coding DNA: TGTGCCAGCAGCCAAGCGGGAGAACACGGGCAGACCCAGTACTTC. This sequence encodes CASSQAGEHGQTQYF. The rearrangement links TRBV3-1 (or the pseudogene TRBV3-2) to TRBJ2-5; tentatively, D is TRBD2 (6 bases). V was pared by 1 base and J by 6 bases, with 15 bases between. The germline CDR1 and CDR2 sequences are LGHDT and YNNKEL (reference sequence). The CDR3 covers 15 residues.

The rearrangement uses TRBV29-1 and TRBJ1-1, with D maybe TRBD1 (6 bases). CDR1 SQVTM and CDR2 ANQGSEA come from the germline V gene. V was trimmed by 3 bases and J by 1 base, leaving 9 bases between them. This CDR3 has 13 amino acids. The CDR3 reads CSVELQGNTEAFF. As DNA, the CDR3 is TGCAGCGTTGAGCTACAGGGGAACACTGAAGCTTTCTTT.

This clone appeared once. The J gene is TRBJ2-7, the V gene TRBV7-9, with D unclear. Germline assignment: CDR1 SEHNR and CDR2 FQNEAQ (reference sequence). Deletions cut 5 bases from V and 1 base from J, with 15 bases between. This CDR3 has 15 residues. CDR3 sequence reads: CASSNTNSRSYEQYV. In DNA, the CDR3 is TGTGCCAGCAGCAATACTAACTCAAGATCCTACGAGCAGTACGTC.

The chain carries TRBV7-9 and TRBJ2-5, with 8 bases matching TRBD1. The CDR3 sequence is 15 residues long. V was clipped by 5 bases and J by 5 bases; unmatched bases: 10. The germline CDR1 and CDR2 sequences are SEHNR and FQNEAQ (reference sequence). CDR3: CASSPRTGIGETQYF. CDR3 DNA sequence: TGTGCCAGCAGCCCGAGGACAGGGATCGGGGAGACCCAGTACTTC.

This clone showed up just once. The chain recombines TRBV7-9 with TRBJ2-5; tentative D call: TRBD1 (5 bases). The V end was cut by 5 bases, the J end by 5 bases, with 6 bases between. CDR1 SEHNR and CDR2 FQNEAQ come from the germline V gene (reference sequence). The CDR3 loop spans 11 amino acids. The CDR3 DNA reads TGTGCCAGCAGCCCAGGGGAGACCCAGTACTTC. Amino acids: CASSPGETQYF.

The J gene is TRBJ2-1, the V gene TRBV24-1; 14 bases match TRBD2. The CDR3 has 18 residues. Germline assignment: CDR1 KGHDR and CDR2 SFDVKD. Trimming cost V 4 bases and J 6 bases; bases outside gene matches: 10. CDR3 sequence: CATSDTGTSGRWGNEQFF. The CDR3, as DNA: TGTGCCACCAGTGACACCGGGACTAGCGGGAGATGGGGCAATGAGCAGTTCTTC.

The rearrangement links TRBV6-4 to TRBJ2-1; 11 positions match TRBD2. Germline CDR1 MRHNA, CDR2 SNTAGT. The CDR3 sequence is 17 residues long. V gave up 6 bases and J gave up 7 bases; unmatched junction bases: 14. The CDR3 region has the DNA TGTGCCAGCAGCCTCTTTCTTAGCGGGAGGGGGCGGAATGAGCAGTTCTTC. It codes for CASSLFLSGRGRNEQFF.

V usage is TRBV7-2 and J usage is TRBJ2-7, with TRBD1 identical over 9 bases. Germline CDR1 reads SGHTA; CDR2 reads FQGNSA. The CDR3 consists of 16 residues. The V and J ends lost 4 bases and 7 bases, in that order; junction bases with no gene match: 14. CDR3 sequence (DNA): TGTGCCAGCAGCTCTTCTCGACAGGGGGGCGGATTGGAGCAGTACTTC. Protein sequence: CASSSSRQGGGLEQYF.

CDR3 loop: CASSPQGISEKLFF. The CDR3 DNA is TGTGCCAGTAGTCCCCAGGGTATTAGTGAAAAACTGTTTTTT. The chain has TRBV19 and TRBJ1-4; D is perhaps TRBD1 (5 bases). The CDR3 loop spans 14 amino acids. Germline-derived CDR1 and CDR2 are LNHDA and SQIVND (reference sequence). Trimming removed 5 bases from V and 7 bases from J, with 14 bases in between.

This clone was seen once. The chain links TRBV19 to TRBJ2-1; 8 bases line up with TRBD2. The CDR3 has 15 residues. Germline CDR1 is LNHDA and CDR2 is SQIVND (reference sequence). Losses at the gene ends were 7 bases for V and 4 bases for J; bases not matched to a gene: 9. The CDR3 loop reads CASTSAGDLYNEQFF. The CDR3 DNA reads TGTGCCAGTACCTCAGCGGGAGACCTTTACAATGAGCAGTTCTTC.

The chain is built from TRBV5-6 and TRBJ2-3, with D perhaps TRBD1 (5 bases). Germline lookup yields CDR1 SGHDT and CDR2 YYEEEE. V was pared by 2 bases and J by 3 bases, with 13 bases between. This CDR3 contains 15 residues. In nucleotides, the CDR3 is TGTGCCAGCAGCTTTTCCAGGGTTGTAACAGATACGCAGTATTTT. Amino acids: CASSFSRVVTDTQYF.

V and J are TRBV30 and TRBJ2-2; D gene unclear. Trimming took 3 bases from V and 7 from J, leaving 15 bases between them. There are 14 residues in the CDR3. The germline CDR1 and CDR2 sequences are GTSNPN and SVGIG (reference sequence). The CDR3 DNA is TGTGCCTGGAGCGTCCCGATGTCTAGCGGGGAGCTGTTTTTT. It encodes CAWSVPMSSGELFF.

V and J are TRBV6-4 and TRBJ1-1; 7 bases match TRBD1. CDR3 length equals 14 residues. Germline CDR1 MRHNA, CDR2 SNTAGT. Trimming cost V 3 bases and J 1 base; bases outside gene matches: 2. CDR3 region: CASSERQGNTEAFF. The CDR3 coding sequence is TGTGCCAGCAGTGAGCGACAGGGGAACACTGAAGCTTTCTTT.

J is TRBJ1-3 and V is TRBV18; D is unresolved. V lost 0 bases to trimming and J lost 0 bases, with 12 bases between them. Germline CDR1 and CDR2: KGHSH and LQKENI. The CDR3 length is 17 residues. The CDR3 DNA follows: TGTGCCAGCTCACCACCTGGCAGGCCGAACTCTGGAAACACCATATATTTT. Its protein is CASSPPGRPNSGNTIYF.

The J gene is TRBJ1-2, the V gene TRBV19; 8 bases match TRBD1. Germline V gene data show CDR1 as LNHDA and CDR2 as SQIVND (reference sequence). This CDR3 region has 13 residues. The junction had 6 bases not matched to a gene; V was cut back by 8 bases and J by 4 bases. The CDR3 DNA reads as TGTGCCAGTCTCCAACAGGGGGGCTATGGCTACACCTTC. The encoded protein is CASLQQGGYGYTF.

This clone showed up just once. The V and J genes are TRBV7-9 and TRBJ2-7; 8 nucleotides match TRBD1. This CDR3 is built from 14 residues. Looked up from germline, CDR1 is SEHNR and CDR2 is FQNEAQ (reference sequence). With 5 bases clipped from V and 3 bases from J, the junction kept 6 bases outside the gene matches. DNA of the CDR3: TGTGCCAGCAGCCTCGGGACAGGAATCTACGAGCAGTACTTC. Protein sequence: CASSLGTGIYEQYF.

V usage is TRBV5-4 and J usage is TRBJ2-3; the match to TRBD2 covers 12 bases. The V gene end was trimmed by 3 bases and the J gene end by 1 base; junction bases not matched to a gene: 9. Germline V gives CDR1 SGHNT, CDR2 YYREEE (reference sequence). The CDR3 consists of 18 residues. The CDR3 reads CASSYGLAGSGGTDTQYF. The CDR3 DNA follows: TGTGCCAGCAGCTACGGACTAGCGGGAAGCGGAGGCACAGATACGCAGTATTTT.

The rearrangement uses TRBV12-3 or TRBV12-4 and TRBJ2-7, with D possibly being TRBD2 (5 bases). This CDR3 is built from 12 residues. V shed 2 bases and J shed 9 bases, with 11 bases lying between them. The CDR3 DNA follows: TGTGCCAGCAGTTTATCGGGGAGCGGGCAGTACTTC. It codes for CASSLSGSGQYF.

The chain recombines TRBV29-1 with TRBJ2-3, with 8 bases aligning to TRBD2. Germline CDR1 is SQVTM and CDR2 is ANQGSEA. This CDR3 is built from 16 residues. V gave up 1 base and J gave up 2 bases; unmatched junction bases: 8. CDR3 bases: TGCAGCGTTGAAGGTGGGTTAGCGGGATACACAGATACGCAGTATTTT. Its protein product is CSVEGGLAGYTDTQYF.

This chain uses TRBV7-2 with TRBJ1-4; 8 bases line up with TRBD1. CDR3 length equals 14 residues. After removal of 5 bases from V and 8 bases from J, the junction contained 7 bases not matched to a gene. The germline CDR1 and CDR2 sequences are SGHTA and FQGNSA. CDR3 nucleotide sequence: TGTGCCAGCAGCATAGGACAGGGTGGAGAAAAACTGTTTTTT. It encodes CASSIGQGGEKLFF.

The rearrangement joins TRBV6-6 to TRBJ2-7; 9 bases match TRBD1. The CDR3 extends over 14 amino acids. V shed 0 bases and J 4 bases; nucleotides not matched to a gene: 1. Germline values: CDR1 MNHNY, CDR2 SVGAGI (reference sequence). The CDR3 DNA reads as TGTGCCAGCAGTTACTCCGGGACAGGGTACGAGCAGTACGTC. Its translation: CASSYSGTGYEQYV.

This clone is a singleton in its sample. V usage is TRBV18 and J usage is TRBJ2-7; D uncertain. There are 14 residues in the CDR3. Germline V gene data show CDR1 as KGHSH and CDR2 as LQKENI. V was pared by 6 bases and J by 7 bases, with 19 bases between. CDR3 loop: CASSNDIQPGEQYF. CDR3 coding DNA: TGTGCCAGCTCGAACGACATTCAACCTGGGGAGCAGTACTTC.

The CDR3 loop is CASRVTGYSNQPQHF. In DNA form, the CDR3 reads TGTGCCAGCAGAGTGACAGGGTATAGCAATCAGCCCCAGCATTTT. This sequence joins TRBV28 and TRBJ1-5; 7 nucleotides match TRBD1. The germline gives CDR1 MDHEN, CDR2 SYDVKM. V dropped 6 bases and J dropped 0; count of bases not matched to a gene: 5. The CDR3 runs to 15 residues.

The chain carries TRBV21-1 and TRBJ2-7; TRBD2 is the table's D call and was not checked against the DNA. TRBV21-1 is a listed pseudogene. The length of the CDR3 is 14 residues. The CDR3 reads CARRDSGSQKEQYV. Here the CDR3 DNA reads TGTGCCAGGAGAGATAGCGGGAGTCAAAAAGAGCAGTACGTC.

The V gene is TRBV15, the J gene TRBJ2-1; TRBD2 matches 9 bases. The CDR3 consists of 18 residues. J lost 3 bases, V lost 0 bases, and 9 bases had no gene match. Germline V gene data show CDR1 as LNHNV and CDR2 as YYDKDF (reference sequence). For the CDR3, the DNA is TGTGCCACCAGCAGAGATCGCCTAGCGGGAACACTCTACAATGAGCAGTTCTTC. This encodes CATSRDRLAGTLYNEQFF. The full variable domain, completed using reference TRBV15 and TRBJ2-1, is DAMVIQNPRYQVTQFGKPVTLSCSQTLNHNVMYWYQQKSSQAPKLLFHYYDKDFNNEADTPDNFQSRRPNTSFCFLDIRSPGLGDTAMYLCATSRDRLAGTLYNEQFFGPGTRLTVL.

The CDR3 is CASSSWGQGYEQYV. The CDR3 bases are TGTGCCAGCAGCTCCTGGGGGCAGGGCTACGAGCAGTACGTC. The chain is built from TRBV5-8 and TRBJ2-7; a weak D match, TRBD1 (6 bases). CDR1 and CDR2 from the germline V gene are SGHTS and YDEGEE. The V gene lost 3 bases and the J gene lost 3 bases, with 13 bases spanning the gap. The CDR3 is 14 residues long.

This chain links TRBV5-1 with TRBJ2-3; TRBD1 matches 11 bases. The germline V gene has CDR1 SGHRS and CDR2 YFSETQ. J lost 2 bases, V lost 3 bases, and 5 bases had no gene match. CDR3 size: 16 residues. CDR3 coding DNA: TGCGCCAGCAGCTCCGGGACAGGGGGAAACACAGATACGCAGTATTTT. Its protein product is CASSSGTGGNTDTQYF. The whole variable domain, remainder taken from reference TRBV5-1 and TRBJ2-3, is KAGVTQTPRYLIKTRGQQVTLSCSPISGHRSVSWYQQTPGQGLQFLFEYFSETQRNKGNFPGRFSGRQFSNSRSEMNVSTLELGDSALYLCASSSGTGGNTDTQYFGPGTRLTVL.